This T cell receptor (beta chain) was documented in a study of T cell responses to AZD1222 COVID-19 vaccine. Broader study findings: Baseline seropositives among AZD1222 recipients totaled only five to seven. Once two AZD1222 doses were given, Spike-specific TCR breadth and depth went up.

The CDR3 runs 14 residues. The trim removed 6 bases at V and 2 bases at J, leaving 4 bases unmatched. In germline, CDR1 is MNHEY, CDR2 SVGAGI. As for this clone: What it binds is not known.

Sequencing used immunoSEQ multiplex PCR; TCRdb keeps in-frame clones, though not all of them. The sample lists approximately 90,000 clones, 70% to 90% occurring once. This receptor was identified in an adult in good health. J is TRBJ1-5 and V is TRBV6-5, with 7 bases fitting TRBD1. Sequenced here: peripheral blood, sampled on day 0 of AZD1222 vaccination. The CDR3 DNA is TGTGCCAGCAGGCTTCAGGGGGGCAATCAGCCCCAGCATTTT. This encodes CASRLQGGNQPQHF.